This T cell receptor (beta chain) was sequenced during a study of graft-versus-host responses after intestinal transplantation. Worth noting for this clone: Its antigen is still unknown.

This CDR3 spans 14 amino acids. CDR1 is SGHNT and CDR2 is YENEEA in the germline V gene. Trimming removed 5 bases from V and 6 bases from J; junction bases left unmatched: 3. The assay was immunoSEQ multiplex PCR, and TCRdb's table has in-frame clones only and misses some. This table has 80,000 to 100,000 clones, about 94% appearing once. The sample was unstimulated CD4+ T cells sorted from spleen or lymph node cells, taken before intestinal transplant. The receptor was isolated from a human donor who received an intestinal transplant. The genes are TRBV11-3 and TRBJ1-6; 8 bases line up with TRBD1. The chain's CDR3 is CASSMGQVNSPLHF. The DNA for the CDR3 is TGTGCCAGCAGCATGGGACAGGTTAATTCACCCCTCCACTTT.